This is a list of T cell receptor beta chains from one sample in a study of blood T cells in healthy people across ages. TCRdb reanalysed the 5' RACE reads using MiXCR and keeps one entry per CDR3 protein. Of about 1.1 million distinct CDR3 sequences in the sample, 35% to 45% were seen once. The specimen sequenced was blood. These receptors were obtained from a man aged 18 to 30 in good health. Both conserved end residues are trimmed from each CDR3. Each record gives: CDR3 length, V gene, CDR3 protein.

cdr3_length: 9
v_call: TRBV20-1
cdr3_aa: SAGSDTEAF

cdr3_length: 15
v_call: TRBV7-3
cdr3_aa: ASSLSGLYPGTDTQY

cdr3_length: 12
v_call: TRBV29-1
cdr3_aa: SVWGAGANNEQF

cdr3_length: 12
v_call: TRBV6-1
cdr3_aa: ASRMTGYLNEQF

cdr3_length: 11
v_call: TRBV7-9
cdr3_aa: ASSLASARGRF

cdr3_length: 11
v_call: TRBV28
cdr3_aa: ASSTGGFYGYT

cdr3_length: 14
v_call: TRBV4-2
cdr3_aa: AGSPTGGYSNQPQH

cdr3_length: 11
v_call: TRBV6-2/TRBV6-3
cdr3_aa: ASGYRGWETQY

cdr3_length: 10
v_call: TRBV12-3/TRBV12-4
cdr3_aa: ASSTYGHEAF

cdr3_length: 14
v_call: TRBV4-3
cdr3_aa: ASSQYIGSGANVLT

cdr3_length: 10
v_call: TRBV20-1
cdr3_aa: SARDPAYEQY

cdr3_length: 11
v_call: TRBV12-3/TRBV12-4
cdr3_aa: ASSRQGQSEAF

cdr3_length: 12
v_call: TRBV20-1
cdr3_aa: SAPDKSSYNEQF

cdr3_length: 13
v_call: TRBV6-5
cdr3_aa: ASSDGAVGSYEQY

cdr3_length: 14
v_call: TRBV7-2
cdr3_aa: ASSLEGTSRGNTIY

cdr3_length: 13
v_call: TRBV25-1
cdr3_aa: ASSPRTGFNEKLF

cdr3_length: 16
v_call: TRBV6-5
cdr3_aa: ASSSTTSGGPDTGELF

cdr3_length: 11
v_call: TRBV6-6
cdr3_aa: ASSSQGSFEAF

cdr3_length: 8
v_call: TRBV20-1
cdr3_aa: SARLNEQF

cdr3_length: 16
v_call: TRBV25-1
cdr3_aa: ASSETVSRGNGLGKLF

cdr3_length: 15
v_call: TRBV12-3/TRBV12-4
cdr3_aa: ASRPSIGGSSYNEQF

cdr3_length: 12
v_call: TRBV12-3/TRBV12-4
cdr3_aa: ASTRGEQNTEAF

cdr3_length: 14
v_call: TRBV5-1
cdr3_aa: ASSLAATSNTGELF

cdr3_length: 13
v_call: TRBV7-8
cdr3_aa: ASSMDRSSYNEQF

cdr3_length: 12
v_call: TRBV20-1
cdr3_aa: SAPGTSEPYEQY

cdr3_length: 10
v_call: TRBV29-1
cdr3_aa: SFRQGGYGYT

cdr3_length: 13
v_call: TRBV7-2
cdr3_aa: ASRPRGSSYNEQF

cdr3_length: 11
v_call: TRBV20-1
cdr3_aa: SASFRAFQPQH

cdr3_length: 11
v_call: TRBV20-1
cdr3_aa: SATGQGSYEQY

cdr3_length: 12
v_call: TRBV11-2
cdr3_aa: ASSLDTRTDTQY

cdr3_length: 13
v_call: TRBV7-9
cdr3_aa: ASRFAGQPGYSQY

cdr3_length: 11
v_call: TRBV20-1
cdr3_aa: SALDTPNYGYT

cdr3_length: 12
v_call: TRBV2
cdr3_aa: ASSQGDRADEQY

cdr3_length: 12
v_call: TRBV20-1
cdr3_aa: SARTSGIYNEQY

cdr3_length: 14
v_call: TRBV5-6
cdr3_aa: ASSAGQGSFNEKLF

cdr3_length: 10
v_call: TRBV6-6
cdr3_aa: ASSYSEEKLF

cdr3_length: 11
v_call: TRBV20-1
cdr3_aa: SASSLRTDTQY

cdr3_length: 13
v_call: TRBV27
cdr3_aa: ASSLSGRGRTEAF

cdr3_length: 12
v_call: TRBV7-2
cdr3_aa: ASSLGRQTYEQY

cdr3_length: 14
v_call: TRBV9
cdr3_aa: ASSKGTSGAGPEQF

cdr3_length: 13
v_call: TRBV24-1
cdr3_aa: ATSDSEQANTEAF

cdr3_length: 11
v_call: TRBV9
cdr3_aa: ASRAGGTGELF

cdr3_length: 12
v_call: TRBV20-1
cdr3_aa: SARVSVSYNEQF

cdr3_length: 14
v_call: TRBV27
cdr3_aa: ASRTRRDRANSPLH

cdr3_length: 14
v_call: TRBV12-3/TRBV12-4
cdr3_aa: ASSPRYRGEDNEQY

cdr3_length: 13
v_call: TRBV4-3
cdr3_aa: ASSQERGGSGRYT